Described below is a single T cell receptor beta chain sequence and its context. The target antigen is unknown. Prior to thyroid surgery, none of the patients had received any treatment. As originally analysed: CDR3 differences across clinicopathological groups were used to build a distant-metastasis classifier for papillary thyroid cancer. MiXCR re-clonotyped the PCR reads for TCRdb. TCRdb, not the original authors, processed these V and J calls. This sample has about 6,000 clones; 25% to 30% occur once, and the top ten carry roughly a fifth. This sample stems from a study of metastatic and nonmetastatic thyroid tumors. Study overall: Thyroid patients, malignant and benign, had repertoires compared across blood and tumor or nodule tissue.

Study-wide findings and caveats: Compared with benign nodules, malignant thyroid tumors were reported to have significantly higher TCR beta diversity in both blood and tumor.

This CDR3 has 18 residues. Looked up from germline, CDR1 is SGHTA and CDR2 is FQGTGA. Deletions cut 6 bases from V and 4 bases from J, with 27 bases between. The rearrangement joins TRBV7-3 to TRBJ1-2, with a weak D call TRBD1 (6 bases). The receptor was derived from a female donor with papillary thyroid cancer or a benign thyroid nodule (not recorded which). Some clones in this sample may be carry-over from other donors' samples. The sample taken for sequencing was adjacent normal tissue. For the CDR3, the DNA is TGTGCCAGCAGTTCGGACGGGAGCTCCTACAGGGTTAGCTATGGCTACACCTTC. Its translation is CASSSDGSSYRVSYGYTF.